These 14 T cell receptor beta chains originate from one sample sequenced in a study of identical twins. TCRdb re-derived calls from the 5' RACE reads in MiXCR, one entry per CDR3 protein. The sample consists of roughly 200,000 distinct CDR3 sequences, around 8% of them appearing once. These data were also reused for a study on yellow fever vaccine responses in identical twins.

Sample: memory (CD45RO+) T cells sorted from blood. These receptor sequences come from a woman in her late teens or twenties in good health.

Relative to its sample, this clonotype is medium-sized. The chain joins TRBV6-4 to TRBJ2-1, with D maybe TRBD2 (5 bases). The CDR3 is made up of 13 amino acids. V was clipped by 5 bases and J by 8 bases, with 13 bases between them. The germline V gene encodes CDR1 MRHNA and CDR2 SNTAGT. Here the CDR3 reads CASSPTSVDEQFF. Here the CDR3 DNA reads TGTGCCAGCAGTCCCACTAGTGTCGATGAGCAGTTCTTC.

Ten or more counts support this clonotype. The chain joins TRBV12-3 or TRBV12-4 to TRBJ1-1; D gene ambiguous. There are 11 residues in the CDR3. V was shortened by 6 bases and J by 0 bases, with 2 bases between the two germline ends. CDR3 nucleotides: TGTGCCAGCAGCGTGAACACTGAAGCTTTCTTT. Translation gives CASSVNTEAFF.

In its sample, this clonotype was seen a few times. Here the CDR3 DNA reads TGTGCCAGCAGTTACTTTGTGGGAGGGCCGTCGAGCACCGGGGAGCTGTTTTTT. It codes for CASSYFVGGPSSTGELFF. V is TRBV6-5 and J is TRBJ2-2; 7 positions agree with TRBD2. V lost 1 base, J lost 4 bases, and 12 bases stayed unmatched. Germline CDR1 is MNHEY and CDR2 is SVGAGI. The CDR3 has 18 amino acids.

This clonotype was recorded at least ten times. This chain links TRBV12-3 or TRBV12-4 with TRBJ2-1; 7 positions match TRBD2. V gave up 5 bases and J gave up 8 bases; unmatched junction bases: 6. This CDR3 has 13 amino acids. CDR3 loop: CASSPAGRDEQFF. The CDR3 DNA reads TGTGCCAGCAGTCCCGCTGGGAGGGATGAGCAGTTCTTC.

There are many counts of this clonotype. The chain has TRBV5-1 and TRBJ2-7; maybe TRBD1 (5 bases). The CDR3 has 15 residues. Germline assignment: CDR1 SGHRS and CDR2 YFSETQ. V shed 0 bases and J shed 1 base, with 11 bases lying between them. This CDR3 reads CASSLAPGQSYEQYF. DNA for the CDR3: TGCGCCAGCAGCTTGGCCCCTGGACAATCCTACGAGCAGTACTTC.

As regards this clonotype: One end of the junction does not line up with germline, which may come from a read error. The chain employs TRBV5-6 and TRBJ2-2, with D possibly matching TRBD1 (5 bases). CDR3 size: 18 residues. Per germline, CDR1 SGHDT and CDR2 YYEEEE. For the CDR3, the DNA is TGTGCCATCAGCCCCGAGATGTCAGGGTCGTTGAACACCGGGGAGCTGTTTTTT. Amino acid sequence: CAISPEMSGSLNTGELFF.

This chain uses TRBV5-6 with TRBJ1-4; the D is unclear. Per the germline V gene, CDR1 is SGHDT and CDR2 is YYEEEE. V shed 1 base and J shed 0 bases, with 7 bases lying between them. The CDR3 has 15 amino acids. The CDR3 loop reads CASSLLRATNEKLFF. Written as DNA, the CDR3 is TGTGCCAGCAGCTTGTTACGAGCAACTAATGAAAAACTGTTTTTT.

The chain couples TRBV7-2 to TRBJ2-3; no clear D. The CDR3 length is 15 residues. The V end was cut by 1 base, the J end by 4 bases, with 12 bases between. Germline CDR1 reads SGHTA; CDR2 reads FQGNSA. CDR3 DNA sequence: TGTGCCAGCAGCTTAGGTGGTAGCCCCGCAGATACGCAGTATTTT. Its translation is CASSLGGSPADTQYF.

The V gene is TRBV12-3 or TRBV12-4, the J gene TRBJ1-5; possibly TRBD1 for D (6 bases). The CDR3 is made up of 16 amino acids. The V end lost 1 base, the J end lost 7 bases, and 17 bases lay between the germline ends. The CDR3 is CASSLGRPGERQPQHF. CDR3 coding DNA: TGTGCCAGCAGTTTAGGTAGGCCAGGGGAGAGGCAGCCCCAGCATTTT.

This clonotype was picked up a small number of times. The chain carries TRBV20-1 and TRBJ2-1; D gene ambiguous. CDR3 length: 16 amino acids. Trimming pared 0 bases from V and 6 bases from J, leaving 18 bases between. The V gene's germline CDR1 is DFQATT and CDR2 SNEGSKA (reference sequence). The DNA of the CDR3 is TGCAGTGCTAGAGATTGGCAGCCCTCGATCCGCAATGAGCAGTTCTTC. Its translation: CSARDWQPSIRNEQFF.

This clonotype has a count of ten or more. The chain is built from TRBV29-1 and TRBJ2-1, with 8 positions matching TRBD2. This CDR3 contains 13 residues. V dropped 5 bases and J dropped 3; count of bases not matched to a gene: 3. In germline, CDR1 is SQVTM, CDR2 ANQGSEA. CDR3 loop: CSVLTSGYNEQFF. The CDR3, as DNA: TGCAGCGTTCTTACTAGCGGCTACAATGAGCAGTTCTTC.

This clonotype was detected ten times or more. This chain joins TRBV28 and TRBJ2-2, with D perhaps matching TRBD1 (6 bases). Germline V gene lookup returns CDR1 MDHEN and CDR2 SYDVKM. Deletions cut 4 bases from V and 2 bases from J, with 8 bases between. The length of the CDR3 is 14 residues. Here the CDR3 reads CASSWGHNTGELFF. In DNA form, the CDR3 reads TGTGCCAGCAGTTGGGGACACAACACCGGGGAGCTGTTTTTT.

The chain combines TRBV6-1 with TRBJ2-7; 10 bases are shared with TRBD1. The germline V gene encodes CDR1 MNHNS and CDR2 SASEGT. The J segment lost 1 base and the V segment lost 4 bases, leaving 4 bases of the junction unmatched. The CDR3 has 15 amino acids. The chain's CDR3 is CASSARQGASYEQYF. The CDR3 bases are TGTGCCAGCAGTGCACGACAGGGGGCTTCCTACGAGCAGTACTTC.

This clonotype was observed many times. J is TRBJ2-5 and V is TRBV7-9; D is possibly TRBD1 or TRBD2 (5 bases each). This CDR3 has 13 amino acids. Germline V CDR1 and CDR2: SEHNR, FQNEAQ (reference sequence). With 5 bases removed from V and 7 bases from J, the gap between germline ends came to 14 bases. The CDR3 DNA sequence: TGTGCCAGCAGCAACCGGGACCTCGGGACCCAGTACTTC. Translation: CASSNRDLGTQYF. The full variable domain, completed using reference TRBV7-9 and TRBJ2-5, is DTGVSQNPRHKITKRGQNVTFRCDPISEHNRLYWYRQTLGQGPEFLTYFQNEAQLEKSRLLSDRFSAERPKGSFSTLEIQRTEQGDSAMYLCASSNRDLGTQYFGPGTRLLVL.